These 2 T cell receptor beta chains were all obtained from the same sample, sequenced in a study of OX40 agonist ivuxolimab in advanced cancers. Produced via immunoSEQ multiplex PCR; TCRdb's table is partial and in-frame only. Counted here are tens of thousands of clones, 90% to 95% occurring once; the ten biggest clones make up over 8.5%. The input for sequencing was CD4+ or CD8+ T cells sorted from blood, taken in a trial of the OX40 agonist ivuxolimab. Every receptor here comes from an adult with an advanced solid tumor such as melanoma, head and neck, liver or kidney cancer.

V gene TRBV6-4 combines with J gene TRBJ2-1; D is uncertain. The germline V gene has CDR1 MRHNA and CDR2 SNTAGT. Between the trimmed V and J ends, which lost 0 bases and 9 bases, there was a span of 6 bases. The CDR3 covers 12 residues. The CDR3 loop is CASSDSNFEQFF. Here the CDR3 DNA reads TGTGCCAGCAGTGACTCAAACTTTGAGCAGTTCTTC.

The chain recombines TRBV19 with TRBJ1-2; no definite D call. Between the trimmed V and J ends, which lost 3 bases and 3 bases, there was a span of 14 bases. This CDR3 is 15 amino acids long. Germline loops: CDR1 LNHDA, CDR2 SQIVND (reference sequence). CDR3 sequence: CASSISGISDYGYTF. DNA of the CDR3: TGTGCCAGTAGTATCTCGGGCATATCCGACTATGGCTACACCTTC.